This T cell receptor beta chain was sequenced during a study of CD8 T cells in ankylosing spondylitis. This clonotype showed up just a few times. The antigen remains undetermined. Study results and caveats: Certain motif variants had earlier been reported in reactive arthritis synovial fluid and blood. What seemed typical of ankylosing spondylitis blood was a TCR beta motif built from about 8 highly homologous variants.

Per germline, CDR1 SGHTA and CDR2 FQGNSA. This CDR3 region has 14 residues. Between the trimmed V and J ends, which lost 2 bases and 0 bases, there was a span of 4 bases. A single record per CDR3 protein comes from TCRdb applying MiXCR to the 5' RACE reads. The table lists around 300,000 distinct CDR3 sequences, roughly 14% of them singletons, with 1.1% in the top ten. The sequencing input was blood, either unsorted or a sorted T cell fraction (not recorded which). The source of this sequence is a male donor with ankylosing spondylitis or in good health (not recorded which). This sequence joins TRBV7-2 and TRBJ2-2; D ambiguous. In DNA, the CDR3 is TGTGCCAGCAGCTTATGGACGAACACCGGGGAGCTGTTTTTT. Translation gives CASSLWTNTGELFF. Using reference TRBV7-2 and TRBJ2-2 for the parts outside the CDR3, the full variable domain is GAGVSQSPSNKVTEKGKDVELRCDPISGHTALYWYRQSLGQGLEFLIYFQGNSAPDKSGLPSDRFSAERTGGSVSTLTIQRTQQEDSAVYLCASSLWTNTGELFFGEGSRLTVL.